This is a list of T cell receptor beta chains from one sample in a study of T-cell memory formation after mild COVID-19. Via MiXCR, TCRdb re-called the 5' RACE reads, giving one row per CDR3 protein. Of about 150,000 distinct CDR3 sequences in the sample, approximately 15% were seen once. The sequenced sample was PBMCs or a T cell subset sorted from them (not recorded which). These receptors were obtained from an adult woman who had mild COVID-19 (a few samples of this study predate the infection). Cell type and time point are not known. Each CDR3 is given with its conserved first and last residue. D genes are given only for firm matches. Some rows mark clone size as missing; the rest say once, few, many or name a class of expanded clone.

>TRBJ1-1|NA|NA|TRBV7-6
TGTGCCAGCAGCCCGAACAGTGGAGGGACTGAAGCTTTCTTT
CASSPNSGGTEAFF
>TRBJ2-6|NA|NA|TRBV6-5
TGTGCCAGCGGAAGGGGGTCTGGGGCCAACGTCCTGACTTTC
CASGRGSGANVLTF
>TRBJ2-3|TRBD2|NA|TRBV6-5
TGTGCCAGCAGTTACCGACCCGGCGGGGGGATTTCCTACACAGATACGCAGTATTTT
CASSYRPGGGISYTDTQYF
>TRBJ2-6|NA|NA|TRBV5-1
TGCGCCAGCAGCTTGGTCGAAGTTTACTTCGAAGGGGCCAACGTCCTGACTTTC
CASSLVEVYFEGANVLTF
>TRBJ1-5|NA|few|TRBV5-1
TGCGCCAGCAGCTTGGCCCCCGGGGGTCAGCCCCAGCATTTT
CASSLAPGGQPQHF
>TRBJ2-7|TRBD1|NA|TRBV24-1
TGTGCCACCAGTTCGGGACAGGGGTTGCACGAGCAGTACTTC
CATSSGQGLHEQYF
>TRBJ1-1|NA|NA|TRBV5-1
TGCGCCAGCAGCTTGGACTTACCCCGAGGGACTGAAGCTTTCTTT
CASSLDLPRGTEAFF
>TRBJ1-6|NA|NA|TRBV9
TGTGCCAGCAGCGGCGGAGATAGAGGTTCACCCCTCCACTTT
CASSGGDRGSPLHF
>TRBJ1-1|TRBD1|NA|TRBV5-1
TGCGCCAGCAGCTTGGCCCCTGGGACAGCGTTGGGGAACACTGAAGCTTTCTTT
CASSLAPGTALGNTEAFF
>TRBJ1-1|NA|many|TRBV7-8
TGTGCCAGCAGCTTAGCGACGGGAAACATTATGAACACTGAAGCTTTCTTT
CASSLATGNIMNTEAFF
>TRBJ2-1|TRBD2|NA|TRBV20-1
TGCAGTGCTACGGGACTAGCGGGCCATTCACTCTTCTACAATGAGCAGTTCTTC
CSATGLAGHSLFYNEQFF
>TRBJ2-1|TRBD2|NA|TRBV4-3
TGCGCCAGCACCAGCGGGGCGGGAGACTACAATGAGCAGTTCTTC
CASTSGAGDYNEQFF
>TRBJ1-1|TRBD1|NA|TRBV5-1
TGCGCCAGCAGCTGGGACAGACCGAACACTGAAGCTTTCTTT
CASSWDRPNTEAFF
>TRBJ1-1|NA|few|TRBV7-2
TGTGCCAGCAGCTTACTGGGACACACTGAAGCTTTCTTT
CASSLLGHTEAFF
>TRBJ2-3|TRBD2|NA|TRBV12-3/TRBV12-4
TGTGCAACACAGACTAGCGGGGTCCCGGATACGCAGTATTTT
CATQTSGVPDTQYF
>TRBJ2-4|NA|NA|TRBV2
TGTGCCAGCACCGGTCTCCAGGGACCCAAAAACATTCAGTACTTC
CASTGLQGPKNIQYF
>TRBJ2-1|TRBD2|few|TRBV18
TGTGCCAGCTCACCAACTAGCGGGAGAACCGGTGAGCAGTTCTTC
CASSPTSGRTGEQFF
>TRBJ2-2|NA|NA|TRBV27
TGTGCCAGCAGTCCGCTAAAAGACACCGGGGAGCTGTTTTTT
CASSPLKDTGELFF
>TRBJ1-1|NA|few|TRBV19
TGTGCCAGTAGTACCCGGAGGGAGGCGCGCACTGAAGCTTTCTTT
CASSTRREARTEAFF
>TRBJ2-5|TRBD2|NA|TRBV5-1
TGCGCCAGCAGCTTTGGGAGCGGGAGCAAAGAGACCCAGTACTTC
CASSFGSGSKETQYF
>TRBJ2-7|NA|few|TRBV7-6
TGTGCCAGCACAGTAAACCCAGGGGCACGGTCCGAGCAGTACTTC
CASTVNPGARSEQYF
>TRBJ1-4|NA|few|TRBV29-1
TGCAGCGGGGTGGAGGGAGCTAATGAAAAACTGTTTTTT
CSGVEGANEKLFF
>TRBJ2-5|TRBD2|NA|TRBV3-1
TGTGCCAGCAGAGCCACTAGCGGACAAGAGACCCAGTACTTC
CASRATSGQETQYF
>TRBJ2-2|NA|NA|TRBV7-9
TGTGCCAGCAGCACCTTCCCGACGAGGACCACCGGGGAGCTGTTTTTT
CASSTFPTRTTGELFF
>TRBJ2-3|TRBD2|NA|TRBV12-3/TRBV12-4
TGTGCCAGCAGCCGTAGCGGGGGGCCGACAGATACGCAGTATTTT
CASSRSGGPTDTQYF
>TRBJ2-2|TRBD1|NA|TRBV6-5
TGTGCCAGCAGCTCCCTCACCCCTTCGGACAGGGGGCATGACGGGGAGCTGTTTTTT
CASSSLTPSDRGHDGELFF
>TRBJ1-1|TRBD1|NA|TRBV12-3/TRBV12-4
TGTGCCAGCAGTTCTGACAGGGGGCCGGACACTGAAGCTTTCTTT
CASSSDRGPDTEAFF
>TRBJ2-1|TRBD2|NA|TRBV19
TGTGCCAGTAGTATACTAGCGGGGGGGCTTGCGTCGGGCTATGAGCAGTTCTTC
CASSILAGGLASGYEQFF
>TRBJ2-4|NA|many|TRBV7-8
TGTGCCAGCAGCGTGGGGTACGGACAGCTAGCCAAAAACATTCAGTACTTC
CASSVGYGQLAKNIQYF
>TRBJ1-6|NA|few|TRBV12-3/TRBV12-4
TGTGCCAGCAGTCTCGACAGATGGAGCTCCTATAATTCACCCCTCCACTTT
CASSLDRWSSYNSPLHF
>TRBJ1-2|NA|NA|TRBV3-1
TGTGCCAGCAAGCCAAGATTCGGGCCGACAGCGAGCTATGGCTACACCTTC
CASKPRFGPTASYGYTF
>TRBJ1-5|NA|few|TRBV27
TGTGCCAGCTCGCCGGGGGACGTCTTGGCCCAGCATTTT
CASSPGDVLAQHF
>TRBJ2-5|TRBD2|NA|TRBV7-3
TGTGCCAGCAGCGCAAAGGGGAGGGAGCGCGAGGAGACCCAGTACTTC
CASSAKGREREETQYF
>TRBJ1-3|NA|few|TRBV4-1
TGCGCCAGCAGCCAAGACAGGGAACTCGAAAACACCATATATTTT
CASSQDRELENTIYF
>TRBJ2-1|NA|NA|TRBV9
TGTGCCAGCAGCGTAGGGGGTCTCGATGAGCAGTTCTTC
CASSVGGLDEQFF
>TRBJ2-6|NA|few|TRBV4-1
TGCGCCAGCAGCCAAGACCAGGGGCGCAGGCGCTACTCTGGGGCCAACGTCCTGACTTTC
CASSQDQGRRRYSGANVLTF
>TRBJ1-2|TRBD1|NA|TRBV27
TGTGCCAGCAGCTGGGACAGGTTGGATAACTATGGCTACACCTTC
CASSWDRLDNYGYTF
>TRBJ2-3|TRBD2|NA|TRBV4-1
TGCGCCAGCAGCCAAGATACGCCTAGGACTAGCGGGGACACAGATACGCAGTATTTT
CASSQDTPRTSGDTDTQYF
>TRBJ2-7|TRBD2|NA|TRBV10-3
TGTGCCATCAGTGTATCAACGACTAGCGGGACCGAGCAGTACTTC
CAISVSTTSGTEQYF
>TRBJ2-7|NA|NA|TRBV5-5
TGTGCCAGCAGCCGAGGCCCCGATTCCCCCTACGAGCAGTACTTC
CASSRGPDSPYEQYF
>TRBJ1-2|NA|NA|TRBV5-6
TGTGCCAGCAGCTTGAGCGGGGGGCAGGACTATGGCTACACCTTC
CASSLSGGQDYGYTF
>TRBJ1-1|NA|few|TRBV6-5
TGTGCCAGCTTCTACGGCCCGAACACTGAAGCTTTCTTT
CASFYGPNTEAFF
>TRBJ1-1|NA|NA|TRBV7-2
TGTGCCAGCGGTCGGGGGATGAACACTGAAGCTTTCTTT
CASGRGMNTEAFF
>TRBJ2-3|TRBD2|few|TRBV6-5
TGTGCCAGCGCTTCGGGGGGGACCACAGATACGCAGTATTTT
CASASGGTTDTQYF
>TRBJ1-3|NA|NA|TRBV19
TGTGCCACTAAGTTCGACCGGGGAATTGAGAACACCATATATTTT
CATKFDRGIENTIYF
>TRBJ2-1|TRBD2|few|TRBV9
TGTGCCAGCAGCGTAGTAGGCGGGAGCCCCTACAATGAGCAGTTCTTC
CASSVVGGSPYNEQFF
>TRBJ2-5|NA|few|TRBV12-3/TRBV12-4
TGTGCCAGCAGTTTAAGCGACGAGACCCAGTACTTC
CASSLSDETQYF
>TRBJ2-7|NA|few|TRBV20-1
TGCAGTGCTAGAGATCTCGGCGGGGCCCTTCCTAGCGAGCAGTACTTC
CSARDLGGALPSEQYF
>TRBJ2-1|NA|NA|TRBV7-6
TGTGCCAGCAGCTTAGCCCCGCGGATCGATGAGCAGTTCTTC
CASSLAPRIDEQFF
>TRBJ2-1|NA|few|TRBV20-1
TGCAGTGCCTTGGACCAGAGGAGGAATGAGCAGTTCTTC
CSALDQRRNEQFF
>TRBJ2-1|NA|NA|TRBV19
TGTGCCAGTAGTAGCCTAATTTCTAATGAGCAGTTCTTC
CASSSLISNEQFF
>TRBJ2-1|NA|NA|TRBV14
TGTGCCAGCAGCCAAGAGAATGGAATCGAGCAGTTCTTC
CASSQENGIEQFF
>TRBJ2-1|NA|many|TRBV29-1
TGCAGCGTCGGGCGGGGTCACAATGAGCAGTTCTTC
CSVGRGHNEQFF
>TRBJ2-5|NA|few|TRBV7-9
TGTGCCAGCAGCTTAGCTGAGCTGTTGTACCAAGAGACCCAGTACTTC
CASSLAELLYQETQYF
>TRBJ2-2|TRBD1|NA|TRBV20-1
TGCAGTGCTAGAGATATACAGGGGGTCGGCGGGGAGCTGTTTTTT
CSARDIQGVGGELFF
>TRBJ2-1|TRBD1|NA|TRBV9
TGTGCCAGCAGCGTAGACAGGGGGCCTGGCAATGAGCAGTTCTTC
CASSVDRGPGNEQFF
>TRBJ2-7|NA|NA|TRBV6-5
TGTGCCAGCGCAGACCTTGGCCGGGGACTTCTAATACAGTACTTC
CASADLGRGLLIQYF
>TRBJ2-3|NA|few|TRBV4-3
TGCGCCAGCAGCCAAGACTGGAGTCGGGCCACAGATACGCAGTATTTT
CASSQDWSRATDTQYF
>TRBJ2-4|NA|few|TRBV2
TGTGCCAGCAGTCCCCTGTTAGCCAAAAACATTCAGTACTTC
CASSPLLAKNIQYF
>TRBJ2-7|TRBD1|NA|TRBV4-1
TGCGCCAGCAGCCTTCGACAGGGGAGCCACGAGCAGTACTTC
CASSLRQGSHEQYF